The 14 T cell receptor beta chains below come from one sample, sequenced in a study of CD8+CD57+ T cells in acquired aplastic anemia. CD8+CD57+ cell expansion had been shown by flow cytometry in patients chosen for sequencing. Using genomic DNA as the template, TCR beta VDJ and CDR3 profiling was carried out. Via MiXCR, TCRdb re-called the reads, giving one row per CDR3 protein. The table has approximately 160,000 distinct CDR3 sequences, over 40% seen once. Specimen: sorted CD4+, CD8+, or CD8+CD57+ T cells (not recorded which) from PBMCs. These receptors were taken from a human donor with aplastic anemia.

The V and J genes are TRBV2 and TRBJ1-2; D not certain. CDR1 is SNHLY and CDR2 is FYNNEI in the germline V gene. This CDR3 comprises 12 residues. The V end lost 5 bases, the J end lost 7 bases, and 11 bases lay between the germline ends. The CDR3 loop reads CASSQEGIGYTF. In DNA form, the CDR3 reads TGTGCCAGCAGTCAAGAAGGGATTGGCTACACCTTC. Full variable domain (outside the CDR3, taken from reference TRBV2 and TRBJ1-2): EPEVTQTPSHQVTQMGQEVILRCVPISNHLYFYWYRQILGQKVEFLVSFYNNEISEKSEIFDDQFSVERPDGSNFTLKIRSTKLEDSAMYFCASSQEGIGYTFGSGTRLTVV.

Of note for this clonotype: This may come from a read error, since a much larger clone is one base off. This chain joins TRBV5-1 and TRBJ2-3; 11 nucleotides line up with TRBD2. Germline CDR1 and CDR2: SGHRS and YFSETQ. After removal of 10 bases from V and 1 base from J, the junction contained 5 bases not matched to a gene. This CDR3 contains 14 residues. The CDR3 spells CARGTSGGTDTQYF. The CDR3 DNA sequence: TGCGCCCGTGGGACTAGCGGAGGCACAGATACGCAGTATTTT.

The chain is built from TRBV2 and TRBJ1-2; no reliable D call. This CDR3 comprises 14 residues. The germline gives CDR1 SNHLY, CDR2 FYNNEI. Deletions cut 6 bases from V and 5 bases from J, with 16 bases between. DNA for the CDR3: TGTGCCAGCAGCACCCGCGGAGAAAGTTATGGCTACACCTTC. This sequence encodes CASSTRGESYGYTF. The full variable domain, completed using reference TRBV2 and TRBJ1-2, is EPEVTQTPSHQVTQMGQEVILRCVPISNHLYFYWYRQILGQKVEFLVSFYNNEISEKSEIFDDQFSVERPDGSNFTLKIRSTKLEDSAMYFCASSTRGESYGYTFGSGTRLTVV.

This clonotype was counted only a few times. The CDR3 does not close with the conserved phenylalanine or tryptophan, likely indicating a read error. It is unclear where the CDR3 begins or ends on the DNA, so no DNA is shown, and the CDR3 is as TCRdb lists it. The J gene is TRBJ2-7, the V gene TRBV11-3; TRBD2 reflects the table's D call only, with no check against the DNA. The CDR3 totals 9 residues, both ends included. The germline CDR1 and CDR2 sequences are SGHNT and YENEEA. The CDR3: CASSSIRGR.

This clonotype has a count of ten or more. The chain has TRBV20-1 and TRBJ1-5; a weak D match, TRBD1 (5 bases). The CDR3 has 14 residues. The V end lost 3 bases, the J end lost 5 bases, and 14 bases lay between the germline ends. The V gene's germline CDR1 is DFQATT and CDR2 SNEGSKA (reference sequence). CDR3 protein: CSASGHAGYQPQHF. CDR3 DNA sequence: TGCAGTGCTAGCGGACACGCCGGGTATCAGCCCCAGCATTTT.

V usage is TRBV10-3 and J usage is TRBJ1-2; tentative D call: TRBD1 (5 bases). V was trimmed by 2 bases and J by 3 bases, leaving 10 bases between them. Germline V lookup: CDR1 ENHRY, CDR2 SYGVKD. The CDR3 extends over 14 amino acids. CDR3 loop: CAISERREDYGYTF. The CDR3 coding sequence is TGTGCCATCAGTGAGCGCAGGGAGGACTATGGCTACACCTTC.

This clonotype was recorded many times. This chain joins TRBV7-3 and TRBJ1-1; D may be TRBD1 (5 bases). V shed 1 base and J shed 5 bases, with 8 bases lying between them. The germline V gene encodes CDR1 SGHTA and CDR2 FQGTGA. The CDR3 is 13 amino acids. This chain's CDR3 is CASSLRQQTEAFF. As DNA, the CDR3 is TGTGCCAGCAGCTTAAGACAGCAAACTGAAGCTTTCTTT.

This clonotype has only one observation. An end of the junction does not agree with germline; a read error may underlie this. This chain links TRBV2 with TRBJ2-1; D call uncertain. This CDR3 contains 12 residues. Germline-derived CDR1 and CDR2 are SNHLY and FYNNEI. The CDR3 sequence is CAGRPNYNEQFF. CDR3 coding DNA: TGTGCCGGCAGACCAAACTACAATGAGCAGTTCTTC.

V and J are TRBV7-2 and TRBJ2-7, with no clear D. Germline V gives CDR1 SGHTA, CDR2 FQGNSA. The ends were cut back, 5 bases at V and 0 bases at J, with 11 bases in the middle. The CDR3 length is 14 residues. The CDR3 reads CASSTPRSSYEQYF. The CDR3 DNA reads as TGTGCCAGCAGCACACCTCGATCCTCCTACGAGCAGTACTTC.

Only one count was recorded for this clonotype. This chain links TRBV29-1 with TRBJ1-5, with D possibly matching TRBD1 (6 bases). Germline values: CDR1 SQVTM, CDR2 ANQGSEA. The CDR3 sequence is 13 residues long. Trimming cost V 3 bases and J 7 bases, with 13 bases left between them. The chain's CDR3 is CSVDLGAGQPQHF. The CDR3 DNA reads TGCAGCGTTGATTTGGGGGCGGGACAGCCCCAGCATTTT.

There are a few counts of this clonotype. A junction end diverges from the germline sequence, so it may reflect a read error. The rearrangement uses TRBV27 and TRBJ1-1; weak D call: TRBD1 (6 bases). Germline assignment: CDR1 MNHEY and CDR2 SMNVEV (reference sequence). This CDR3 has 15 amino acids. CDR3 protein: CASSLSPGVNTEAFF. The CDR3 region has the DNA TGTGCCAGCAGTCTATCCCCAGGGGTGAACACTGAAGCTTTCTTT.

This clonotype was seen a handful of times. V is TRBV10-3 and J is TRBJ2-7; D is possibly TRBD1 (6 bases). The CDR3 runs to 15 residues. V dropped 0 bases and J dropped 2 bases, with 11 bases sitting between them. In germline, CDR1 is ENHRY, CDR2 SYGVKD. Here the CDR3 reads CAISESGGQTYEQYF. In nucleotides, the CDR3 is TGTGCCATCAGTGAGTCGGGTGGACAGACCTACGAGCAGTACTTC.

Comment on this clonotype: In this CDR3 the conserved last residue, phenylalanine or tryptophan, is missing, so a read error is likely. This sequence joins TRBV7-2 and TRBJ2-5, with unresolved D. The CDR3 consists of 13 residues. The V end lost 2 bases, the J end lost 1 base, and 5 bases lay between the germline ends. Germline CDR1 reads SGHTA; CDR2 reads FQGNSA. The CDR3 DNA reads as TGTGCCAGCAGCTTACACACCCAAGAGACCCAGTACTCC. Translating gives CASSLHTQETQYS.

V is TRBV5-1 and J is TRBJ2-7; D perhaps matches TRBD2 (7 bases). Germline V CDR1 and CDR2: SGHRS, YFSETQ. Trimming pared 4 bases from V and 5 bases from J, leaving 19 bases between. This CDR3 has 15 residues. CDR3 sequence reads: CASSTGTNQGHEQYF. In DNA, the CDR3 is TGCGCCAGCAGCACAGGGACTAACCAAGGCCACGAGCAGTACTTC.